Described below is a single T cell receptor (beta chain) sequence and its context. These data come from a study of blood T cell repertoires in COVID-19. In the study overall: Samples taken during acute and convalescent COVID-19 were collected in the United States, Italy and Spain.

Authors' data handling: How many nucleated cells were present was estimated from reference gene primer amplification. Generated by immunoSEQ multiplex PCR, the TCRdb table keeps only in-frame clones and is missing some. The DNA gave D and trimming, while V, J and clone size come from that table. The table records roughly 240,000 clones, more than 75% of them present only once. The V end was cut by 1 base, the J end by 3 bases, with 7 bases between. Germline loops: CDR1 LNHDA, CDR2 SQIVND (reference sequence). The CDR3 length is 14 residues. The source material was peripheral blood. This clonotype originated in a woman in her thirties who had recovered from COVID-19. V is TRBV19 and J is TRBJ1-5; tentative D call: TRBD1 (5 bases). The CDR3 spells CASSIAGHNQPQHF. In nucleotides, the CDR3 is TGTGCCAGTAGTATAGCAGGGCACAATCAGCCCCAGCATTTT.